The rows below give T cell receptor beta chains drawn from one sample of a study of shared clonotypes between healthy human individuals. Method: immunoSEQ multiplex PCR; TCRdb's copy keeps in-frame clones and lacks some. Here the sample spans approximately 1.5 million clones, about 98.5% being singletons. Sequenced sample: naive CD4+ T cells sorted from blood. The receptor source for this set is a man between 25 and 39 years old in good health. Each CDR3 is given with its conserved first and last residue. A D gene is named only where the DNA matches it firmly. Clone size is shown for a subset of rows, as once, few, many or a class of expanded clone.

clone_size,v_call,j_call,cdr3_length,d_call,cdr3_aa,cdr3_nt
NA,TRBV11-2,TRBJ2-6,16,NA,CASASIGWSGANVLTF,TGTGCCAGCGCGAGCATCGGTTGGTCTGGGGCCAACGTCCTGACTTTC
NA,TRBV19,TRBJ1-3,17,NA,CASSPVTAGSSGNTIYF,TGTGCCAGTAGCCCGGTAACCGCAGGGAGCTCTGGAAACACCATATATTTT
NA,TRBV19,TRBJ2-2,18,TRBD2,CASRPGLAGGRGTGELFF,TGTGCCAGTAGGCCGGGACTAGCGGGAGGCCGGGGCACCGGGGAGCTGTTTTTT
NA,TRBV5-4,TRBJ2-5,16,TRBD2,CASSSGTSGSQETQYF,TGTGCCAGCAGCTCTGGGACTAGCGGGAGTCAAGAGACCCAGTACTTC
NA,TRBV6-1,TRBJ1-1,13,NA,CASSEALHREAFF,TGTGCCAGCAGTGAAGCGCTTCACAGGGAAGCTTTCTTT
NA,TRBV5-1,TRBJ2-1,17,TRBD2,CASSSGPRRGYLNEQFF,TGCGCCAGCAGCTCCGGACCGCGGCGGGGGTATTTGAATGAGCAGTTCTTC
NA,TRBV7-8,TRBJ2-7,18,NA,CASSPTRVQQGKDYEQYF,TGTGCCAGCAGCCCCACGCGCGTTCAACAGGGTAAAGACTACGAGCAGTACTTC
NA,TRBV27,TRBJ2-1,15,TRBD2,CASSLRASGYNEQFF,TGTGCCAGCAGTTTACGGGCTAGCGGTTACAATGAGCAGTTCTTC
NA,TRBV6-6,TRBJ2-7,15,NA,CASSRGHGMSYEQYF,TGTGCCAGCAGTAGGGGACACGGTATGAGCTACGAGCAGTACTTC
NA,TRBV5-1,TRBJ2-3,14,NA,CASSLAKLTDTQYF,TGCGCCAGCAGCTTGGCTAAGCTTACAGATACGCAGTATTTT
NA,TRBV9,TRBJ2-1,14,NA,CASSVAPEYNEQFF,TGTGCCAGCAGCGTGGCCCCGGAGTACAATGAGCAGTTCTTC
NA,TRBV19,TRBJ2-1,14,NA,CASSLHFRWGEQFF,TGTGCCAGTAGTCTTCACTTCCGTTGGGGTGAGCAGTTCTTC
NA,TRBV6-5,TRBJ2-2,15,NA,CASRYDTGGTGELFF,TGTGCCAGCAGATATGACACCGGAGGCACCGGGGAGCTGTTTTTT
NA,TRBV15,TRBJ2-1,17,NA,CATSGGTGRKDYNEQFF,TGTGCCACCAGCGGAGGAACCGGACGCAAGGACTACAATGAGCAGTTCTTC
NA,TRBV6-5,TRBJ2-2,15,NA,CASSYLQGNTGELFF,TGTGCCAGCAGTTATTTGCAGGGGAACACCGGGGAGCTGTTTTTT
NA,TRBV28,TRBJ1-3,16,NA,CASSLWGGYSGNTIYF,TGTGCCAGCAGTTTATGGGGGGGGTACTCTGGAAACACCATATATTTT
NA,TRBV29-1,TRBJ2-1,13,TRBD1,CSAHQGADNEQFF,TGCAGCGCCCACCAGGGGGCCGACAATGAGCAGTTCTTC
NA,TRBV5-1,TRBJ2-3,15,TRBD2,CASSTGLAWGDTQYF,TGCGCCAGCAGCACGGGACTAGCTTGGGGTGATACGCAGTATTTT
NA,TRBV6-1,TRBJ2-7,14,TRBD1,CASRTAGTAYEQYF,TGTGCCAGCAGGACAGCCGGGACAGCCTACGAGCAGTACTTC
NA,TRBV30,TRBJ1-4,13,TRBD1,CAWMDRGVEKLFF,TGTGCCTGGATGGACAGGGGAGTTGAAAAACTGTTTTTT
NA,TRBV7-2,TRBJ2-1,15,TRBD2,CASSPSGGQYNEQFF,TGTGCCAGCAGCCCTAGCGGGGGACAGTACAATGAGCAGTTCTTC
NA,TRBV28,TRBJ2-7,15,TRBD2,CASSFGTSASYEQYF,TGTGCCAGCAGTTTTGGGACTAGCGCGTCCTACGAGCAGTACTTC
NA,TRBV6-1,TRBJ1-3,13,NA,CASSGVSGNTIYF,TGTGCCAGCAGTGGGGTCTCTGGAAACACCATATATTTT
NA,TRBV28,TRBJ1-1,13,NA,CASSSTQNTEAFF,TGTGCCAGCAGTTCGACTCAGAACACTGAAGCTTTCTTT
once,TRBV19,TRBJ1-2,13,NA,CASSLAGGYGYTF,TGTGCCAGTAGTCTTGCGGGAGGCTATGGCTACACCTTC
NA,TRBV28,TRBJ1-2,13,TRBD1,CASRLDRVHGYTF,TGTGCCAGCAGACTGGACAGGGTACACGGCTACACCTTC
NA,TRBV7-2,TRBJ2-1,17,TRBD2,CASSRYIAGGSYNEQFF,TGTGCCAGCAGCAGATACATAGCGGGAGGGAGTTACAATGAGCAGTTCTTC
NA,TRBV9,TRBJ2-1,15,TRBD2,CASSVSGGYYNEQFF,TGTGCCAGCAGCGTTAGCGGGGGTTACTACAATGAGCAGTTCTTC
NA,TRBV14,TRBJ2-3,14,NA,CASSQAALTDTQYF,TGTGCCAGCAGCCAAGCCGCCCTCACAGATACGCAGTATTTT
NA,TRBV29-1,TRBJ2-7,12,TRBD1,CSGGTAWREQYF,TGCAGCGGGGGGACAGCTTGGCGCGAGCAGTACTTC
NA,TRBV13,TRBJ2-7,19,TRBD1,CASSLLMGQGLIKAYEQYF,TGTGCCAGCAGCCTACTTATGGGACAGGGGTTAATAAAGGCCTACGAGCAGTACTTC
NA,TRBV5-1,TRBJ2-2,16,NA,CASSGRDVGRPGELFF,TGCGCCAGCAGCGGGCGGGACGTTGGAAGGCCCGGGGAGCTGTTTTTT
NA,TRBV6-4,TRBJ1-5,15,NA,CAGPTLASGNQPQHF,TGTGCCGGCCCGACGCTAGCCTCGGGCAATCAGCCCCAGCATTTT
NA,TRBV6-5,TRBJ2-1,14,NA,CASSYGLVSNEQFF,TGTGCCAGCAGTTACGGGTTAGTTAGCAATGAGCAGTTCTTC
once,TRBV5-5,TRBJ2-5,14,NA,CASSLALGQETQYF,TGTGCCAGCAGCTTGGCGCTGGGTCAAGAGACCCAGTACTTC
NA,TRBV5-1,TRBJ2-3,15,NA,CASSLPGLGTDTQYF,TGCGCCAGCAGCTTGCCAGGGCTTGGCACAGATACGCAGTATTTT
NA,TRBV9,TRBJ2-1,16,TRBD2,CASSAGTSGAHNEQFF,TGTGCCAGCAGCGCGGGGACTAGCGGTGCACACAATGAGCAGTTCTTC
NA,TRBV6-4,TRBJ2-2,18,NA,CASSDSEMGLFNTGELFF,TGTGCCAGCAGTGACTCGGAGATGGGACTTTTTAACACCGGGGAGCTGTTTTTT
NA,TRBV6-5,TRBJ2-7,15,NA,CASSGPGRGFYEQYF,TGTGCCAGCAGTGGGCCGGGACGGGGGTTCTACGAGCAGTACTTC
NA,TRBV7-9,TRBJ1-5,13,NA,CASSLGENQPQHF,TGTGCCAGCAGCTTAGGAGAGAATCAGCCCCAGCATTTT
NA,TRBV5-1,TRBJ1-2,14,NA,CASSLAGSRYGYTF,TGCGCCAGCAGCTTGGCCGGGAGCCGATATGGCTACACCTTC
NA,TRBV5-1,TRBJ2-1,18,TRBD2,CASSSGTSGGITYNEQFF,TGCGCCAGCAGCTCCGGGACTAGCGGGGGAATCACCTACAATGAGCAGTTCTTC
NA,TRBV5-1,TRBJ1-1,15,TRBD1,CASSLRTGVNTEAFF,TGCGCCAGCAGCTTGCGGACAGGGGTCAACACTGAAGCTTTCTTT
NA,TRBV19,TRBJ2-1,15,NA,CASSIMVALSDEQFF,TGTGCCAGTAGTATAATGGTAGCCTTGTCTGATGAGCAGTTCTTC
NA,TRBV7-2,TRBJ2-2,17,TRBD2,CASSLGLAGGYSGELFF,TGTGCCAGCAGCTTGGGACTAGCGGGAGGGTACTCCGGGGAGCTGTTTTTT
NA,TRBV6-5,TRBJ2-7,13,TRBD1,CASSYRTGWEQYF,TGTGCCAGCAGTTACCGGACAGGGTGGGAGCAGTACTTC
NA,TRBV7-6,TRBJ2-3,16,TRBD2,CASSSLAGGHTDTQYF,TGTGCCAGCAGTTCTCTAGCGGGAGGGCACACAGATACGCAGTATTTT
NA,TRBV7-8,TRBJ1-3,14,TRBD1,CASSPRDSSDTIYF,TGTGCCAGCAGCCCAAGGGACAGTTCAGACACCATATATTTT
NA,TRBV28,TRBJ1-2,13,NA,CASSSTGHYGYTF,TGTGCCAGCAGTTCGACAGGCCACTATGGCTACACCTTC
once,TRBV19,TRBJ2-1,12,TRBD1,CATTGTVNEQFF,TGTGCCACAACCGGGACAGTCAATGAGCAGTTCTTC
NA,TRBV18,TRBJ1-1,16,NA,CASSPQRVGGGTEAFF,TGTGCCAGCTCACCGCAGAGGGTGGGGGGCGGCACTGAAGCTTTCTTT